This T cell receptor beta chain was captured by sequencing in a study of PD-L1 blockade in urothelial cancer. The repertoire was sequenced with immunoSEQ multiplex PCR; TCRdb's copy has only in-frame clones and lacks some. The sample records about 33,000 clones, around 82% being singletons. Time point of the sample: pretreatment peripheral blood. Patients had urothelial carcinoma that was locally advanced or metastatic. This TCR was recovered from a man between 60 and 75 years old with urothelial cancer. The source material was PBMCs, sampled around atezolizumab (anti-PD-L1) treatment.

CDR3 sequence reads: CASTRERASTDTQYF. In DNA form, the CDR3 reads TGTGCCAGCACGCGAGAGAGGGCAAGCACAGATACGCAGTATTTT. V and J are TRBV7-2 and TRBJ2-3, with a weak D call TRBD2 (5 bases). Between the trimmed V and J ends, which lost 7 bases and 0 bases, there was a span of 14 bases. The CDR3 has 15 amino acids. The germline V gene has CDR1 SGHTA and CDR2 FQGNSA.